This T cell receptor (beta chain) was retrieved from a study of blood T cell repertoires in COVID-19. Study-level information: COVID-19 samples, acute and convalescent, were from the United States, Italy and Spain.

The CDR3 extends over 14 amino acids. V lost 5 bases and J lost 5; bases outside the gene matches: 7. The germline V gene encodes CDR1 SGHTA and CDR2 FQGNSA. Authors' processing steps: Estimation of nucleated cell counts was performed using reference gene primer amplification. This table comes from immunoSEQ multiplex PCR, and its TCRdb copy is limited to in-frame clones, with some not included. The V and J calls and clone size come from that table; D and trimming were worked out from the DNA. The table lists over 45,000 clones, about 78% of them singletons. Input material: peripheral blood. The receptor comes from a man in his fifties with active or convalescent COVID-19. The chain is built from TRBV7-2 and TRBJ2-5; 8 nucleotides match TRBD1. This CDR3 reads CASSPRTGWETQYF. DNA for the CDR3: TGTGCCAGCAGCCCAAGGACAGGGTGGGAGACCCAGTACTTC.